What follows are 21 T cell receptor beta chains derived from one specimen sequenced in a study of a mutant IDH1 vaccine in newly diagnosed glioma. Time point specified: week 47, end of study. One vaccine dose held 300 ug of mutant IDH1 20-mer peptide and came with topical imiquimod. The antigens for these receptors are not known. The data were produced by immunoSEQ multiplex PCR, yet TCRdb's version contains in-frame clones alone and is incomplete. The sample has tens of thousands of clones; roughly four fifths are singletons. The sample consisted of PBMCs, taken from a glioma patient whose treatment included an IDH1 peptide vaccine. The receptors originated from a woman aged 45-65 years with glioma.

The gene calls are TRBV7-2 and TRBJ1-5; 7 bases agree with TRBD1. The J segment lost 1 base and the V segment lost 5 bases, leaving 11 bases of the junction unmatched. Germline values: CDR1 SGHTA, CDR2 FQGNSA. This CDR3 spans 17 amino acids. CDR3 in DNA: TGTGCCAGCAGCCCCCCGGGGACAGTAGGGAGCAATCAGCCCCAGCATTTT. Amino acids: CASSPPGTVGSNQPQHF.

This clone is termed medium-sized. Other DNA variants within this sample encode the same CDR3. The V and J genes are TRBV7-3 and TRBJ1-1; D is perhaps TRBD1 (5 bases). The V end lost 0 bases, the J end lost 1 base, and 9 bases lay between the germline ends. Germline V gene data show CDR1 as SGHTA and CDR2 as FQGTGA. The CDR3 sequence is 15 residues long. The CDR3, as DNA: TGTGCCAGCAGCTTAACGACTGGGGGGAACACTGAAGCTTTCTTT. Its protein product is CASSLTTGGNTEAFF.

The rearrangement uses TRBV28 and TRBJ1-1; possibly TRBD1 for D (5 bases). This CDR3 has 14 amino acids. The germline V gene encodes CDR1 MDHEN and CDR2 SYDVKM. Between the trimmed V and J ends, which lost 6 bases and 1 base, there was a span of 12 bases. The CDR3 sequence is CASSPPGGNTEAFF. The CDR3 coding sequence is TGTGCCAGCAGCCCTCCGGGGGGGAACACTGAAGCTTTCTTT.

The rearrangement links TRBV5-1 to TRBJ2-1; TRBD1 aligns across 8 bases. Germline lookup yields CDR1 SGHRS and CDR2 YFSETQ. The CDR3 spans 16 residues. V lost 0 bases and J lost 8; bases outside the gene matches: 10. In DNA form, the CDR3 reads TGCGCCAGCAGCTTGGATTCGGCAGGGGGCGCATATGAGCAGTTCTTC. It yields the protein CASSLDSAGGAYEQFF.

V gene TRBV18 combines with J gene TRBJ1-2; D call uncertain. The V and J ends lost 4 bases and 10 bases respectively, with 19 bases between them. Germline CDR1 is KGHSH and CDR2 is LQKENI. This CDR3 comprises 14 residues. CDR3 DNA: TGTGCCAGCTCACTTGACTCTCAGTCGCCCCTCTACACCTTC. Protein sequence: CASSLDSQSPLYTF.

The chain is built from TRBV27 and TRBJ2-7; weak D call: TRBD2 (6 bases). The CDR3 length is 15 residues. Germline values: CDR1 MNHEY, CDR2 SMNVEV (reference sequence). V was clipped by 5 bases and J by 1 base, with 15 bases between them. CDR3 sequence: CASSKDGGGSYEQYF. As DNA, the CDR3 is TGTGCCAGCAGTAAAGACGGGGGAGGATCCTACGAGCAGTACTTC.

This sequence joins TRBV30 and TRBJ1-2; D is perhaps TRBD1 (6 bases). CDR3 length equals 14 residues. V lost 4 bases, J lost 8 bases, and 20 bases lay in between. From germline, CDR1 is GTSNPN and CDR2 SVGIG (reference sequence). CDR3 amino acids: CAWIPRGGHRGYTF. CDR3 DNA: TGTGCCTGGATCCCGCGAGGGGGGCATAGGGGCTACACCTTC.

The rearrangement uses TRBV7-9 and TRBJ1-4; 7 bases map to TRBD1. The germline CDR1 and CDR2 sequences are SEHNR and FQNEAQ (reference sequence). This CDR3 is built from 14 residues. V was pared by 4 bases and J by 7 bases, with 6 bases of the junction left unmatched. CDR3: CASSSRQGGEKLFF. CDR3 sequence (DNA): TGTGCCAGCAGCTCTCGACAGGGAGGTGAAAAACTGTTTTTT.

The gene calls are TRBV2 and TRBJ2-7; 10 bases map to TRBD2. Germline trimming cut 7 bases from V and 4 bases from J; bases unmatched to any gene: 10. CDR1 and CDR2 (germline): SNHLY, FYNNEI. CDR3 length: 15 amino acids. The CDR3 DNA reads TGTGCCAGCACGGACACCGGGACTAGCGTGTACGAGCAGTACTTC. Translating gives CASTDTGTSVYEQYF.

This clone was seen more than once but under ten times. The chain links TRBV5-5 to TRBJ1-2, with 10 nucleotides matching TRBD1. The CDR3 totals 14 residues. The trim removed 2 bases at V and 6 bases at J, leaving 4 bases unmatched. Germline V gene lookup returns CDR1 SGHKS and CDR2 YYEKEE (reference sequence). CDR3 loop: CASSFGTGVDGYTF. DNA of the CDR3: TGTGCCAGCAGCTTTGGGACAGGGGTGGATGGCTACACCTTC.

The chain recombines TRBV4-1 with TRBJ2-1; 7 bases line up with TRBD2. The CDR3 contains 18 residues. Per germline, CDR1 MGHRA and CDR2 YSYEKL. V shed 1 base, J shed 4 bases, and the junction held 13 bases outside the gene matches. CDR3 sequence (DNA): TGCGCCAGCAGCCAAGTTTTCTCTAGGCGGGGACTATACAATGAGCAGTTCTTC. This codes for CASSQVFSRRGLYNEQFF.

The V and J genes are TRBV5-5 and TRBJ1-1, with D perhaps matching TRBD1 (5 bases). V gave up 2 bases and J gave up 5 bases, with 19 bases separating them. The germline CDR1 and CDR2 sequences are SGHKS and YYEKEE (reference sequence). The CDR3 consists of 16 residues. CDR3 nucleotides: TGTGCCAGCAGCTTTGGGGCAGGACCCGGGTGGACTGAAGCTTTCTTT. It is translated as CASSFGAGPGWTEAFF.

V usage is TRBV28 and J usage is TRBJ2-5, with TRBD1 matching over 11 bases. Losses at the gene ends were 5 bases for V and 3 bases for J; bases not matched to a gene: 5. Germline V gene data show CDR1 as MDHEN and CDR2 as SYDVKM. The length of the CDR3 is 15 residues. The chain's CDR3 is CASSGPGQGEETQYF. DNA of the CDR3: TGTGCCAGCAGTGGTCCGGGACAGGGGGAAGAGACCCAGTACTTC.

The J gene is TRBJ1-4, the V gene TRBV6-1; possible D gene TRBD1, 5 bases. This CDR3 has 14 residues. The V gene lost 5 bases and the J gene lost 7 bases, with 14 bases spanning the gap. Germline-derived CDR1 and CDR2 are MNHNS and SASEGT. The CDR3 reads CASSPRQGREKLFF. CDR3 coding DNA: TGTGCCAGCAGTCCCCGTCAGGGTCGTGAAAAACTGTTTTTT.

The chain employs TRBV5-1 and TRBJ2-7; tentatively, D is TRBD1 (6 bases). The V end lost 4 bases, the J end lost 0 bases, and 14 bases lay between the germline ends. Germline V gene data show CDR1 as SGHRS and CDR2 as YFSETQ. The CDR3 has 15 amino acids. The CDR3 sequence: CASSPNGQPSYEQYF. The CDR3 nucleotides read TGCGCCAGCAGCCCGAATGGACAGCCCTCCTACGAGCAGTACTTC.

The gene calls are TRBV19 and TRBJ1-2; D is possibly TRBD1 (5 bases). Germline values: CDR1 LNHDA, CDR2 SQIVND (reference sequence). This CDR3 has 12 residues. With 7 bases removed from V and 8 bases from J, the gap between germline ends came to 14 bases. The CDR3 sequence: CASTSRGYGYTF. For the CDR3, the DNA is TGTGCCAGTACCTCTAGGGGATACGGCTACACCTTC.

This clone was counted a few times. The rearrangement uses TRBV7-2 and TRBJ1-5, with unresolved D. CDR3 length equals 16 residues. Per the germline V gene, CDR1 is SGHTA and CDR2 is FQGNSA. V gave up 0 bases and J gave up 2 bases, with 11 bases separating them. The CDR3 loop reads CASSLAGGYGNQPQHF. CDR3 in DNA: TGTGCCAGCAGCTTAGCCGGCGGGTATGGCAATCAGCCCCAGCATTTT.

This chain links TRBV11-1 with TRBJ2-2, with 8 bases that match TRBD2. Germline lookup yields CDR1 SGHAT and CDR2 FQDESV (reference sequence). V shed 3 bases, J shed 1 base, and the junction held 7 bases outside the gene matches. The CDR3 has 17 amino acids. The CDR3 protein is CASSFMAGGQNTGELFF. The CDR3 DNA follows: TGTGCCAGCAGCTTTATGGCGGGGGGTCAGAACACCGGGGAGCTGTTTTTT.

The gene calls are TRBV2 and TRBJ1-5, with D possibly matching TRBD1 (5 bases). Looked up from germline, CDR1 is SNHLY and CDR2 is FYNNEI. The CDR3 runs to 13 residues. V lost 3 bases to trimming and J lost 3 bases, with 6 bases between them. The CDR3 sequence: CASSDRDNQPQHF. CDR3 nucleotide sequence: TGTGCCAGCAGTGACAGGGACAATCAGCCCCAGCATTTT.

This clone was seen a handful of times. The chain joins TRBV27 to TRBJ1-5; D perhaps matches TRBD1 (6 bases). Germline lookup yields CDR1 MNHEY and CDR2 SMNVEV (reference sequence). Deletions cut 3 bases from V and 3 bases from J, with 9 bases between. The CDR3 consists of 14 residues. Here the CDR3 reads CASSFRGLNQPQHF. CDR3 coding DNA: TGTGCCAGCAGTTTCAGGGGCCTCAATCAGCCCCAGCATTTT.

V and J are TRBV28 and TRBJ1-6; 8 bases fit TRBD1. The CDR3 is made up of 15 amino acids. With 6 bases clipped from V and 9 bases from J, the junction kept 10 bases outside the gene matches. Germline CDR1 is MDHEN and CDR2 is SYDVKM. CDR3 amino acids: CASSLGTGGLSPLHF. In DNA form, the CDR3 reads TGTGCCAGCAGCTTGGGGACAGGCGGCCTTTCACCCCTCCACTTT.